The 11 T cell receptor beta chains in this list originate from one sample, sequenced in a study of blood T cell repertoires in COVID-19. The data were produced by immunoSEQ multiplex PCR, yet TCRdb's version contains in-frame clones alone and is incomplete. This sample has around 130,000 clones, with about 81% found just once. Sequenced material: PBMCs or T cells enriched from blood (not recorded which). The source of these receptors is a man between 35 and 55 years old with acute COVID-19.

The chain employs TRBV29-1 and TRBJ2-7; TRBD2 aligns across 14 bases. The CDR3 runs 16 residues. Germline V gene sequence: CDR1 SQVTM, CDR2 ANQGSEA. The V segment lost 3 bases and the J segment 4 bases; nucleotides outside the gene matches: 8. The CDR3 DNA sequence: TGCAGCGTTGAGGGGACTAGCGGGAGCTCCCTTTACGAGCAGTACTTC. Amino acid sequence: CSVEGTSGSSLYEQYF.

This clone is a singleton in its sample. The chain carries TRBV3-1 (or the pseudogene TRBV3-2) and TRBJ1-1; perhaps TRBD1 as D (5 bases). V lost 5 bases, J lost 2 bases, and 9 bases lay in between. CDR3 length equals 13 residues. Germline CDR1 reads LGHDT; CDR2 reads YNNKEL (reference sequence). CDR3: CASSVDSNTEAFF. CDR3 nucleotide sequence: TGTGCCAGCAGCGTAGACAGTAACACTGAAGCTTTCTTT.

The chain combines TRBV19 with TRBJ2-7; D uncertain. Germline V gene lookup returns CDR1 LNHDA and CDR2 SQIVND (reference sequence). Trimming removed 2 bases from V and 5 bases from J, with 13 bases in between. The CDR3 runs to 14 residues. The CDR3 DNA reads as TGTGCCAGTAGTATACCCCTCCGCGGAAACGAGCAGTACTTC. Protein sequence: CASSIPLRGNEQYF.

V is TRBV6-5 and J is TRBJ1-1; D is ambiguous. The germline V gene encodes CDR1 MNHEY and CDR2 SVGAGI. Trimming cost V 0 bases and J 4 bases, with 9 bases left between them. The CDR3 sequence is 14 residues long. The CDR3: CASSYSYRRTEAFF. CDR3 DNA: TGTGCCAGCAGTTACTCGTACAGACGCACTGAAGCTTTCTTT.

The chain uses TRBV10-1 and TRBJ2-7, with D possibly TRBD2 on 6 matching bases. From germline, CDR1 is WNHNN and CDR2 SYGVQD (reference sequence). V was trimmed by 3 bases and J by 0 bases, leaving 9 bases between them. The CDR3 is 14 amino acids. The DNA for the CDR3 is TGCGCCAGCAGTGACCGGGAGAGCTCCTACGAGCAGTACTTC. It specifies CASSDRESSYEQYF.

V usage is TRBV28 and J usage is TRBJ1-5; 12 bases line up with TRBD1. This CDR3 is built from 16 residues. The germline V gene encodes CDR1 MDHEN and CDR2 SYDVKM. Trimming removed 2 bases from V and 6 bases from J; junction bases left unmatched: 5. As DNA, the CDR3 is TGTGCCAGCAGTTTACCGGGACAGGGGGCAGGTCAGCCCCAGCATTTT. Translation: CASSLPGQGAGQPQHF.

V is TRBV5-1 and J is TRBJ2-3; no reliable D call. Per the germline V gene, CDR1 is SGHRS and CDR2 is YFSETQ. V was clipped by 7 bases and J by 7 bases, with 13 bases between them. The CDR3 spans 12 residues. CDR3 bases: TGCGCCAGCCGCCAGACTGGAAATACGCAGTATTTT. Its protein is CASRQTGNTQYF.

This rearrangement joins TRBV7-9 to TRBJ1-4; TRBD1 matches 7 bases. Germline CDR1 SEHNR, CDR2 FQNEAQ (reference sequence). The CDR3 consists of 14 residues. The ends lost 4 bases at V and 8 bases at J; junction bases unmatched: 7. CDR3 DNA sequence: TGTGCCAGCAGCTCGACAGGGAATTCGGAAAAACTGTTTTTT. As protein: CASSSTGNSEKLFF.

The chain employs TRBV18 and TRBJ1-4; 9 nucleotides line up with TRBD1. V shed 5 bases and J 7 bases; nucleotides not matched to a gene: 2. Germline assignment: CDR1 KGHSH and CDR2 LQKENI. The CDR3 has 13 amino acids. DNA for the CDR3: TGTGCCAGCTCATCGGACAGGGGTGAAAAACTGTTTTTT. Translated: CASSSDRGEKLFF.

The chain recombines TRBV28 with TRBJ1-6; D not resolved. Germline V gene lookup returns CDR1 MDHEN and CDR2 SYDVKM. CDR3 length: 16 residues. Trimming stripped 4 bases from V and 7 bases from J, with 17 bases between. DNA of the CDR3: TGTGCCAGCAGTTCCCCGACGGGAGGTCAGAATTCACCCCTCCACTTT. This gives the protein CASSSPTGGQNSPLHF.

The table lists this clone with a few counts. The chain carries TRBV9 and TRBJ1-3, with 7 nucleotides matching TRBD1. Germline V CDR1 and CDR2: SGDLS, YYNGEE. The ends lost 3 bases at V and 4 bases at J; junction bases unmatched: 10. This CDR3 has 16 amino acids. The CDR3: CASSATEGGSGNTIYF. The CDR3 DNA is TGTGCCAGCAGCGCTACCGAAGGGGGCTCAGGAAACACCATATATTTT.